This entry describes one T cell receptor (beta chain). Germline V gene data show CDR1 as SGHRS and CDR2 as YFSETQ. V gave up 2 bases and J gave up 0 bases, with 10 bases separating them. The CDR3 loop spans 15 amino acids. This specimen belongs to a study of shared clonotypes between healthy human individuals. Generated by immunoSEQ multiplex PCR, the TCRdb table keeps only in-frame clones and is missing some. The table lists 490,000 or so clones, 70% to 80% of them singletons. The source material was PBMCs. This chain uses TRBV5-1 with TRBJ2-3, with no clear D. The TCR comes from a woman aged 40-49 years in good health. Some clones in this sample may be carry-over from other donors' samples. CDR3 in amino acids: CASSFTDPSTDTQYF. The CDR3 DNA reads TGCGCCAGCAGCTTTACGGACCCCAGCACAGATACGCAGTATTTT. Using reference TRBV5-1 and TRBJ2-3 for the parts outside the CDR3, the full variable domain is KAGVTQTPRYLIKTRGQQVTLSCSPISGHRSVSWYQQTPGQGLQFLFEYFSETQRNKGNFPGRFSGRQFSNSRSEMNVSTLELGDSALYLCASSFTDPSTDTQYFGPGTRLTVL.